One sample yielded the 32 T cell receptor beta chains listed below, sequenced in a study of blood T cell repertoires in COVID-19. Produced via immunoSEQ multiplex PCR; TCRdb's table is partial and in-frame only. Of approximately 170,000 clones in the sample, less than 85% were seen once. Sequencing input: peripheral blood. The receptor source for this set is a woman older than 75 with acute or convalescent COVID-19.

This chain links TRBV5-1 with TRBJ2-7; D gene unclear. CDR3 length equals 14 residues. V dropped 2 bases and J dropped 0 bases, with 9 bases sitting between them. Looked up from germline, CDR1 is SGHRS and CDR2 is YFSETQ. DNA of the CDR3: TGCGCCAGCAGCTTCACGGTCGCCTCCTACGAGCAGTACTTC. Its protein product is CASSFTVASYEQYF.

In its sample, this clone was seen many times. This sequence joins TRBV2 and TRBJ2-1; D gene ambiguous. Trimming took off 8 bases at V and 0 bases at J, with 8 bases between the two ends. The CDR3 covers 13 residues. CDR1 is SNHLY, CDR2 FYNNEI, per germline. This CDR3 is CASAGASYNEQFF. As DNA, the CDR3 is TGTGCCAGCGCTGGAGCCTCCTACAATGAGCAGTTCTTC.

CDR3 protein: CASSPIPGPAREQYF. CDR3 DNA sequence: TGCGCCAGCAGTCCCATCCCAGGGCCAGCTCGCGAGCAGTACTTC. The genes are TRBV5-1 and TRBJ2-7, with D possibly matching TRBD1 (5 bases). V was shortened by 5 bases and J by 6 bases, with 21 bases between the two germline ends. CDR3 length equals 15 residues. Germline V gene data show CDR1 as SGHRS and CDR2 as YFSETQ. The full variable domain, with the rest looked up from reference TRBV5-1 and TRBJ2-7, is KAGVTQTPRYLIKTRGQQVTLSCSPISGHRSVSWYQQTPGQGLQFLFEYFSETQRNKGNFPGRFSGRQFSNSRSEMNVSTLELGDSALYLCASSPIPGPAREQYFGPGTRLTVT.

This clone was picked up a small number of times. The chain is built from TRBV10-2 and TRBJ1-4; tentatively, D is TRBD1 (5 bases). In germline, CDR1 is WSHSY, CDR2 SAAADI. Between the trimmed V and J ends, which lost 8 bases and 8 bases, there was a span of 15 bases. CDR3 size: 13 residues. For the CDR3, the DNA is TGCGCCAGCGCGCGGGACGGGTTGGAAAAACTGTTTTTT. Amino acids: CASARDGLEKLFF.

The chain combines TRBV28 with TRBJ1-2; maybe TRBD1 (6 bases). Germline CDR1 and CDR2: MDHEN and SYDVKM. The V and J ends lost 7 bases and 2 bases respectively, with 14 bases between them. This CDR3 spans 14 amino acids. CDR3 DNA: TGTGCCAGCACCCGGACAGATACCAACTATGGCTACACCTTC. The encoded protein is CASTRTDTNYGYTF.

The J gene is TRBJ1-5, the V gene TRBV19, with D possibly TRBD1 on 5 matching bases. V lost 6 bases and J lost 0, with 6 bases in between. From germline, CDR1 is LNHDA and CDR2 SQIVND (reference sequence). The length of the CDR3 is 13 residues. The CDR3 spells CASSRDSNQPQHF. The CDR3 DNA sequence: TGTGCCAGTAGCAGGGATAGCAATCAGCCCCAGCATTTT.

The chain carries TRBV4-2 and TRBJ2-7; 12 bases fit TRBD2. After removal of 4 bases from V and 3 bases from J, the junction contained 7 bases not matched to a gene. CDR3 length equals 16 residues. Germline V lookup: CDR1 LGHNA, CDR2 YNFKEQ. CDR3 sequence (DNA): TGTGCCAGCAGCCGGAGCGAACTAGCGGGAGGCTACGAGCAGTACTTC. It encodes CASSRSELAGGYEQYF.

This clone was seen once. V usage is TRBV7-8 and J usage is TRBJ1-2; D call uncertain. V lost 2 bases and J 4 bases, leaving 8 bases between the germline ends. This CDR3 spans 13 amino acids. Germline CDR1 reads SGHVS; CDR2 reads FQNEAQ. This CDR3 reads CASSLRDFYGYTF. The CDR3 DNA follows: TGTGCCAGCAGCTTACGGGATTTCTATGGCTACACCTTC.

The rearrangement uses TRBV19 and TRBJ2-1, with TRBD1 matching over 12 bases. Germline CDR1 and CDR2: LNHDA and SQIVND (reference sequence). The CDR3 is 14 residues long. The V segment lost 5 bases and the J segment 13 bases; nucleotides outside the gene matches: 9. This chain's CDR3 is CASSSGTGGLSQFF. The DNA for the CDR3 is TGTGCCAGTAGTTCCGGGACAGGGGGCTTAAGCCAGTTCTTC.

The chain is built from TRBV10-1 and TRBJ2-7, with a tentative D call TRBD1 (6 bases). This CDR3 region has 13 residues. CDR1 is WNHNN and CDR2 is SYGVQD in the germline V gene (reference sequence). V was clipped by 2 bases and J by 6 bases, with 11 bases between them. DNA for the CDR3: TGCGCCAGCAGTGAGCTGGGACAAGCCGAGCAGTACTTC. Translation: CASSELGQAEQYF.

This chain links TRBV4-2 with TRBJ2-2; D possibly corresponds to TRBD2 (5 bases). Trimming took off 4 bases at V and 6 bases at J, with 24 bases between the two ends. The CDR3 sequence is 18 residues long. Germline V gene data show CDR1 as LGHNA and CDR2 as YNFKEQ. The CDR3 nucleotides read TGTGCCAGCAGCCTAGGATCGGTTGTCTACCACGGGGCCGGGGAGCTGTTTTTT. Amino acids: CASSLGSVVYHGAGELFF.

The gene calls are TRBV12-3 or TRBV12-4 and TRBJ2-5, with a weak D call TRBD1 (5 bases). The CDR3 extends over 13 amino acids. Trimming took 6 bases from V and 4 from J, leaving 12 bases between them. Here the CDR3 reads CASSPLGAETQYF. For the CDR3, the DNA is TGTGCCAGCAGCCCTCTTGGGGCAGAGACCCAGTACTTC.

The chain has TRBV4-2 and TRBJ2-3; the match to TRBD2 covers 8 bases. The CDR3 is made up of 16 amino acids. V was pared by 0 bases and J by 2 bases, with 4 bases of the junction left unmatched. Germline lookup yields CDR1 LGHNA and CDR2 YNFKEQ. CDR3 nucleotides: TGTGCCAGCAGCCAAGAACGTAGCGGGGACACAGATACGCAGTATTTT. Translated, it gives CASSQERSGDTDTQYF.

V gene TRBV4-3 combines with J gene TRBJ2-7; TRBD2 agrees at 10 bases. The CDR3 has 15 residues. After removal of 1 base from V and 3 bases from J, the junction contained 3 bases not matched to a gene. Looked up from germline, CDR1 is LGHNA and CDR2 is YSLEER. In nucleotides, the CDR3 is TGCGCCAGCAGCCAAGGGCCTAGCGGGAGCTACGAGCAGTACTTC. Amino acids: CASSQGPSGSYEQYF.

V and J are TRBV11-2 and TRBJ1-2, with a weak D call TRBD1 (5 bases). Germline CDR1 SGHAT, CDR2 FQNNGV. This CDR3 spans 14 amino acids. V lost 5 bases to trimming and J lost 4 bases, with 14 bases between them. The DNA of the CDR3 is TGTGCCAGCAGCCCTCCTCTAGGGGTCTATGGCTACACCTTC. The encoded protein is CASSPPLGVYGYTF.

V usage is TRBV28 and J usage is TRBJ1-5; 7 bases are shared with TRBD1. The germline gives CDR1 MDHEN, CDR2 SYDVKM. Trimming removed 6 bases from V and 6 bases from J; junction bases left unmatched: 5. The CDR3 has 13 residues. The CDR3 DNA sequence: TGTGCCAGCAGGAGACAGGGAGGTCAGCCCCAGCATTTT. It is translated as CASRRQGGQPQHF.

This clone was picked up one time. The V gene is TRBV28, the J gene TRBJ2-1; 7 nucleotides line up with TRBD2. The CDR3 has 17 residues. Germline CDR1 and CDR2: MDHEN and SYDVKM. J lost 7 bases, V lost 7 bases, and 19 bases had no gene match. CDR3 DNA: TGTGCCAGCACCCCATCGGGGGAGGGCTCAACTTCGAATGAGCAGTTCTTC. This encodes CASTPSGEGSTSNEQFF.

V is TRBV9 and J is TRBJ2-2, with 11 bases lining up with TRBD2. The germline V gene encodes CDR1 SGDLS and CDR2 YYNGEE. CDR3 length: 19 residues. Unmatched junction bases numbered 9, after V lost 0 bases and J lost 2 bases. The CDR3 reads CASSVAASGRSRNTGELFF. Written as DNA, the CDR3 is TGTGCCAGCAGCGTAGCGGCTAGCGGGAGGTCCCGAAACACCGGGGAGCTGTTTTTT.

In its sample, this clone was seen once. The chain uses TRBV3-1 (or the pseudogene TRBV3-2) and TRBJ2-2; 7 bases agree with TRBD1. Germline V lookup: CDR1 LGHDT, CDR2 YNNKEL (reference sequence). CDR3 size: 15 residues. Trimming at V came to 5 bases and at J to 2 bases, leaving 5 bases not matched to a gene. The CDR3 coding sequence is TGTGCCAGCAGCTTGGGACAGATCAACACCGGGGAGCTGTTTTTT. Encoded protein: CASSLGQINTGELFF.

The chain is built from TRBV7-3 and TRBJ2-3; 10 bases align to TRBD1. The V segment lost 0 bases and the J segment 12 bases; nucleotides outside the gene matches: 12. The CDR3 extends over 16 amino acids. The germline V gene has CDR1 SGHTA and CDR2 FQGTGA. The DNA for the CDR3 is TGTGCCAGCAGCTTAACGATTTACGCTGGACAGGGGGATCAGTATTTT. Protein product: CASSLTIYAGQGDQYF. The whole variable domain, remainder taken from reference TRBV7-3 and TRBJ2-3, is GAGVSQTPSNKVTEKGKYVELRCDPISGHTALYWYRQSLGQGPEFLIYFQGTGAADDSGLPNDRFFAVRPEGSVSTLKIQRTERGDSAVYLCASSLTIYAGQGDQYFGPGTRLTVL.

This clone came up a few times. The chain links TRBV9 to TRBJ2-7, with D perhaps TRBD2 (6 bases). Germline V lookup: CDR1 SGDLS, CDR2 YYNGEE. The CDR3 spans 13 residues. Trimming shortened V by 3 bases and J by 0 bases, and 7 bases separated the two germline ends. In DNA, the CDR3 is TGTGCCAGCAGCGCCGGGAGCTCCTACGAGCAGTACTTC. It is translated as CASSAGSSYEQYF.

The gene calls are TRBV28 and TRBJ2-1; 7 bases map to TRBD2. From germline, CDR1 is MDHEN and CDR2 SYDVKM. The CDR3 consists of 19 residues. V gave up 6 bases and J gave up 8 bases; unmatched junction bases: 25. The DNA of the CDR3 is TGTGCCAGCAGCATAGGGGTCCCGGACGGCCGGCGGGAGAGTGATGAGCAGTTCTTC. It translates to CASSIGVPDGRRESDEQFF.

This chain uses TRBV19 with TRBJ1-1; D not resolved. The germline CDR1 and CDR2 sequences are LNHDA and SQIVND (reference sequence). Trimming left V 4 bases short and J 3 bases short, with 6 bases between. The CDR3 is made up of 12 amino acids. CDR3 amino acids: CASSTVYTEAFF. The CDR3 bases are TGTGCCAGTAGTACGGTCTACACTGAAGCTTTCTTT.

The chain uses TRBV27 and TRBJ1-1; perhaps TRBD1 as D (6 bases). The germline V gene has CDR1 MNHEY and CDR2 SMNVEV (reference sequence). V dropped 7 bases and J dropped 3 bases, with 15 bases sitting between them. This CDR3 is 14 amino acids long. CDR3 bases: TGTGCCAGCACCCCCGGGACACACGACACTGAAGCTTTCTTT. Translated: CASTPGTHDTEAFF.

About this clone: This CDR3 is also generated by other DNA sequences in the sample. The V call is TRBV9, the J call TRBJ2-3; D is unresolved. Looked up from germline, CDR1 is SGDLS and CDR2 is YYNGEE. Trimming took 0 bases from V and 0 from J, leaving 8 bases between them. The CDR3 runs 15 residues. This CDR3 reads CASSVASSSTDTQYF. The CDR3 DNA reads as TGTGCCAGCAGCGTAGCTAGTTCCAGCACAGATACGCAGTATTTT.

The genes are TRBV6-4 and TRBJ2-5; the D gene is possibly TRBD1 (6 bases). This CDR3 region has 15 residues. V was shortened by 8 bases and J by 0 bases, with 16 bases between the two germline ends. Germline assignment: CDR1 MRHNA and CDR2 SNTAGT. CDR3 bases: TGTGCCAGCCCCGAAGGGGGAGCGTACCAAGAGACCCAGTACTTC. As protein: CASPEGGAYQETQYF.

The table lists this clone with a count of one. CDR3 in DNA: TGCGCCAGCAGCTTGGTCTCCGAAAAACTGTTTTTT. Amino acids: CASSLVSEKLFF. The chain links TRBV5-1 to TRBJ1-4, with unresolved D. The germline V gene has CDR1 SGHRS and CDR2 YFSETQ. CDR3 length: 12 amino acids. Between the trimmed V and J ends, which lost 0 bases and 8 bases, there was a span of 5 bases.

The CDR3 region is CASSAIAGGLLSYNEQFF. The CDR3 nucleotides are TGTGCCAGCAGCGCCATAGCGGGAGGGCTACTCTCCTACAATGAGCAGTTCTTC. The genes are TRBV5-4 and TRBJ2-1; the match to TRBD2 covers 11 bases. The trim removed 4 bases at V and 0 bases at J, leaving 9 bases unmatched. Looked up from germline, CDR1 is SGHNT and CDR2 is YYREEE (reference sequence). The CDR3 is made up of 18 amino acids. The full variable domain, completed using reference TRBV5-4 and TRBJ2-1, is ETGVTQSPTHLIKTRGQQVTLRCSSQSGHNTVSWYQQALGQGPQFIFQYYREEENGRGNFPPRFSGLQFPNYSSELNVNALELDDSALYLCASSAIAGGLLSYNEQFFGPGTRLTVL.

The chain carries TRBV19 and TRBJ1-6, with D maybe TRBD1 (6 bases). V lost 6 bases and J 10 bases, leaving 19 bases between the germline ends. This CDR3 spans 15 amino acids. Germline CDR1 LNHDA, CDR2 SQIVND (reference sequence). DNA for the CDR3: TGTGCCAGTAGGACGACAGGTCAGGAGCGCTCACCCCTCCACTTT. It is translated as CASRTTGQERSPLHF. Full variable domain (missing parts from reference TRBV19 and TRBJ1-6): DGGITQSPKYLFRKEGQNVTLSCEQNLNHDAMYWYRQDPGQGLRLIYYSQIVNDFQKGDIAEGYSVSREKKESFPLTVTSAQKNPTAFYLCASRTTGQERSPLHFGNGTRLTVT.

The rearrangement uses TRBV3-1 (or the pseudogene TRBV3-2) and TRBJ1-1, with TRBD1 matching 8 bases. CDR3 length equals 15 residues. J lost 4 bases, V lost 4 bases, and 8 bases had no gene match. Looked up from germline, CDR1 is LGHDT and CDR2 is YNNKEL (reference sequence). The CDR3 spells CASSPRDRGGTEAFF. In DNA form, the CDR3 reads TGTGCCAGCAGCCCGCGTGACAGGGGAGGCACTGAAGCTTTCTTT.

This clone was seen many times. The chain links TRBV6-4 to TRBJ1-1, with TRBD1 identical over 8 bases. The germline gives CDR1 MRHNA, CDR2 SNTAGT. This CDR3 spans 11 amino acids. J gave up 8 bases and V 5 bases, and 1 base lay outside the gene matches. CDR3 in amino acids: CASSYRGEAFF. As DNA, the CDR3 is TGTGCCAGCAGTTACAGGGGGGAAGCTTTCTTT.

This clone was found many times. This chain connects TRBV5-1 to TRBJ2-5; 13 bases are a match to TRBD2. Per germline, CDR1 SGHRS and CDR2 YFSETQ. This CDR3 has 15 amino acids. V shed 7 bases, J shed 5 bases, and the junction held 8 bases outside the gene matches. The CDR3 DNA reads TGCGCCAGCGGAACTAGCGGGAGGGCCGGCGAGACCCAGTACTTC. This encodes CASGTSGRAGETQYF.